A selection of T cell receptor beta chains follows, all from one sample in a study of cytomegalovirus exposure and HLA in healthy donors. Repertoires were generated with immunoSEQ multiplex PCR, while TCRdb's copy carries only in-frame clones and drops some. The table shows around 170,000 clones, with roughly 80% occurring only once. Specimen: PBMCs. These receptors originate from a man aged 45-65 years in good health and CMV-seronegative. The CDR3 runs from the conserved cysteine through the conserved F or W. The D gene is left open where the match is weak. Expanded clones get a size class; other rows say once, few or many, or leave the size out.

clone_size	v_call	d_call	j_call	cdr3_nt	cdr3_aa
-	TRBV18	-	TRBJ2-1	TGTGCCAGCTCACCGGTCCAAGGGGTCGCTGAGCAGTTCTTC	CASSPVQGVAEQFF
-	TRBV13	TRBD1	TRBJ1-1	TGTGCCAGCAGCTTACGGACAGGGAACACTGAAGCTTTCTTT	CASSLRTGNTEAFF
-	TRBV5-1	TRBD1	TRBJ2-1	TGCGCCAGCAGCTTGGCCCAGGGGGAGCGCTCCTACAATGAGCAGTTCTTC	CASSLAQGERSYNEQFF
-	TRBV4-1	-	TRBJ1-1	TGCGCCAGCAGCCAAGGCGGGGCCAGCCCAGTGGACACTGAAGCTTTCTTT	CASSQGGASPVDTEAFF
-	TRBV29-1	TRBD1	TRBJ1-5	TGCAGCGCTGGACAGGGGACGACTCAGCCCCAGCATTTT	CSAGQGTTQPQHF
-	TRBV7-6	-	TRBJ2-3	TGTGCCAGCAGCCCCCGGTCCCAAGTGAGCACAGATACGCAGTATTTT	CASSPRSQVSTDTQYF
few	TRBV4-3	TRBD1	TRBJ2-6	TGCGCCAGCAGCCCAGGGGGCGCTGGGGCCAACGTCCTGACTTTC	CASSPGGAGANVLTF
-	TRBV19	TRBD1	TRBJ2-2	TGTGCCAGTAGTATAGACAGGGGGACGGGGGAGCTGTTTTTT	CASSIDRGTGELFF
-	TRBV7-9	TRBD1	TRBJ1-6	TGTTCCAGCAGCTCAAATACAGGGGCGAACTATAATTCACCCCTCCACTTT	CSSSSNTGANYNSPLHF
-	TRBV6-5	-	TRBJ2-1	TGTGCCAGCAGCATGGGGGGGGCAGAGTACAATGAGCAGTTCTTC	CASSMGGAEYNEQFF
-	TRBV4-3	TRBD2	TRBJ2-3	TGCGCCAGCAGCCACCGACTAGCGGGGGAAAGCACAGATACGCAGTATTTT	CASSHRLAGESTDTQYF
-	TRBV13	TRBD1	TRBJ2-7	TGTGCCAGCAGCTTAGGGGGGACAGGAAAAATCGAGCAGTACTTC	CASSLGGTGKIEQYF
-	TRBV29-1	-	TRBJ2-5	TGCAGCATAGTAGTAGAGACCCAGTACTTC	CSIVVETQYF
-	TRBV4-3	-	TRBJ2-1	TGCGCCAGCAGCCCACAGGGGGGGCAGTACAATGAGCAGTTCTTC	CASSPQGGQYNEQFF
few	TRBV30	-	TRBJ1-2	TGTGCCTGGTATCAGATTGGCTACACCTTC	CAWYQIGYTF
-	TRBV7-2	TRBD2	TRBJ2-7	TGTGCCAGCAGTCCAGACCGCGGGGGGGCGAACGAGCAGTACTTC	CASSPDRGGANEQYF
few	TRBV7-2	TRBD1	TRBJ1-4	TGTGCCAGCAGCCTCGACAGGGTCGGGGCTAATGAAAAACTGTTTTTT	CASSLDRVGANEKLFF
-	TRBV5-6	-	TRBJ1-5	TGTGCCAGCAGCTTGAGGGGGTACAGCAATCAGCCCCAGCATTTT	CASSLRGYSNQPQHF
-	TRBV18	TRBD1	TRBJ1-1	TGTGCCAGCTCGCAGGGGGCTTCTTTGCCTGAAGCTTTCTTT	CASSQGASLPEAFF
-	TRBV30	-	TRBJ1-5	TGTGCCTGGAGTATAGGAGACAATCAGCCCCAGCATTTT	CAWSIGDNQPQHF
-	TRBV7-2	-	TRBJ1-6	TGTGCCAGCAGCTTATCCTTGTCATTGAGTAAAAATTCACCCCTCCACTTT	CASSLSLSLSKNSPLHF
-	TRBV7-2	-	TRBJ2-3	TGTGCCAGCAGCTCAGGGACAGATACGCAGTATTTT	CASSSGTDTQYF
-	TRBV5-1	-	TRBJ2-7	TGCGCCAGCAGCTTGGTGGCAGGTTCCCGCGAGCAGTACTTC	CASSLVAGSREQYF
-	TRBV9	-	TRBJ1-6	TGTGCCAGCAGCGTAGAAGGGGGAGGGAATTCACCCCTCCACTTT	CASSVEGGGNSPLHF
-	TRBV2	-	TRBJ1-2	TGTGCCAGGGTTATACAGAATCTCGCTAACTATGGCTACACCTTC	CARVIQNLANYGYTF
few	TRBV5-5	TRBD1	TRBJ2-5	TGTGCCAGCAGAAGAAGACAGGGCGGAGAGACCCAGTACTTC	CASRRRQGGETQYF
-	TRBV18	-	TRBJ1-1	TGTGCCAGCTCACCACCGACAGGGAACACTGAAGCTTTCTTT	CASSPPTGNTEAFF
-	TRBV4-2	-	TRBJ1-1	TGTGCCAGCCTGGGGGGGACGAACACTGAAGCTTTCTTT	CASLGGTNTEAFF
-	TRBV2	-	TRBJ2-5	TGTGCCAGCAGTGAAGGGACAAGGTTAGATGAGACCCAGTACTTC	CASSEGTRLDETQYF
-	TRBV10-2	TRBD2	TRBJ2-7	TGCGCCAGCAGTGAGTCAGGCGGGGGGTTCTACGAGCAGTACTTC	CASSESGGGFYEQYF
-	TRBV11-2	TRBD2	TRBJ2-7	TGTGCCAGCAGCTTAAGCCCCGAGCGGGGGATCGGCGAGCAGTACTTC	CASSLSPERGIGEQYF
few	TRBV11-3	-	TRBJ2-7	TGTGCCAGCAGCTGGACTTACTACGAGCAGTACTTC	CASSWTYYEQYF
-	TRBV7-9	-	TRBJ1-2	TGTGCCAGCAGCTCTTCTAACTTCGACTATGGCTACACCTTC	CASSSSNFDYGYTF
-	TRBV16	TRBD1	TRBJ1-2	TGTGCCAGCAGCCAACCAACAGGGGGCCACTATGGCTACACCTTC	CASSQPTGGHYGYTF
-	TRBV2	-	TRBJ2-7	TGTGCCAGCAGTGGAAACGAGCAGTACTTC	CASSGNEQYF
-	TRBV5-6	-	TRBJ2-7	TGTGCCAGCACAGAGGGCTGGGCAGGGGTTTCCTACGAGCAGTACTTC	CASTEGWAGVSYEQYF
few	TRBV7-2	-	TRBJ1-1	TGTGCCAGCAGCTTATATAGCGAATCTGAAGCTTTCTTT	CASSLYSESEAFF
-	TRBV6-5	-	TRBJ2-6	TGTGCCAGCAGTCCCCAAAGGGCCAACGTCCTGACTTTC	CASSPQRANVLTF
-	TRBV5-6	-	TRBJ1-5	TGTGCCAGCAGCTTGGCCGGCAGGAAGAATCAGCCCCAGCATTTT	CASSLAGRKNQPQHF
-	TRBV18	-	TRBJ1-1	TGTGCCAGCTCACAGGACATGGGGACTGAAGCTTTCTTT	CASSQDMGTEAFF
-	TRBV7-3	-	TRBJ1-1	TGTGCCAGCAGCATAGGGGTGAACACTGAAGCTTTCTTT	CASSIGVNTEAFF
-	TRBV29-1	-	TRBJ1-2	TGCAGCGTTCTGCATCTGAACAGGGATGGCTACACCTTC	CSVLHLNRDGYTF
-	TRBV19	TRBD1	TRBJ1-2	TGTGCCAGTAGTATTCTCTCGGGACAGGCCTATGGCTACACCTTC	CASSILSGQAYGYTF
-	TRBV5-1	-	TRBJ1-1	TGCGCCAGCAGAGTTCCGGGATTTAACACTGAAGCTTTCTTT	CASRVPGFNTEAFF
-	TRBV5-1	-	TRBJ2-2	TGCGCCAGCAGCTGGGGGCCCTCGGCCGGGGAGCTGTTTTTT	CASSWGPSAGELFF
-	TRBV5-6	-	TRBJ2-5	TGCGCCAGCAGGCCCCGGTCGTACCAAGAGACCCAGTACTTC	CASRPRSYQETQYF
-	TRBV30	-	TRBJ2-2	TGTGCCTGGAGTGTAAGGTGGGCAGGGGCCAACACCGGGGAGCTGTTTTTT	CAWSVRWAGANTGELFF
once	TRBV6-5	-	TRBJ1-1	TGTGCCAGCGGGTTTTTGCTGCGAGGGACTGAAGCTTTCTTT	CASGFLLRGTEAFF
-	TRBV7-2	-	TRBJ1-5	TGTGCCAGCAGCTTAGACAGGGTTGGACAGCCCCAGCATTTT	CASSLDRVGQPQHF